The clone carrying this T cell receptor (beta chain) was observed a handful of times. TCRdb's copy holds only in-frame clones and misses some; the assay was immunoSEQ multiplex PCR. Of about 110,000 clones in the sample, about nine tenths were seen once. The length of the CDR3 is 15 residues. Germline V gene data show CDR1 as LGHNA and CDR2 as YNFKEQ. V shed 4 bases and J shed 6 bases, with 18 bases lying between them. These data are taken from a study of blood T cell repertoires in COVID-19. The source material was peripheral blood. This clonotype was obtained from a human donor in a cohort sampled during active COVID-19. The chain couples TRBV4-2 to TRBJ1-2; D perhaps matches TRBD1 (6 bases). DNA of the CDR3: TGTGCCAGCAGCCCAAAGACAGGACAAAATGATGGCTACACCTTC. Its protein is CASSPKTGQNDGYTF.